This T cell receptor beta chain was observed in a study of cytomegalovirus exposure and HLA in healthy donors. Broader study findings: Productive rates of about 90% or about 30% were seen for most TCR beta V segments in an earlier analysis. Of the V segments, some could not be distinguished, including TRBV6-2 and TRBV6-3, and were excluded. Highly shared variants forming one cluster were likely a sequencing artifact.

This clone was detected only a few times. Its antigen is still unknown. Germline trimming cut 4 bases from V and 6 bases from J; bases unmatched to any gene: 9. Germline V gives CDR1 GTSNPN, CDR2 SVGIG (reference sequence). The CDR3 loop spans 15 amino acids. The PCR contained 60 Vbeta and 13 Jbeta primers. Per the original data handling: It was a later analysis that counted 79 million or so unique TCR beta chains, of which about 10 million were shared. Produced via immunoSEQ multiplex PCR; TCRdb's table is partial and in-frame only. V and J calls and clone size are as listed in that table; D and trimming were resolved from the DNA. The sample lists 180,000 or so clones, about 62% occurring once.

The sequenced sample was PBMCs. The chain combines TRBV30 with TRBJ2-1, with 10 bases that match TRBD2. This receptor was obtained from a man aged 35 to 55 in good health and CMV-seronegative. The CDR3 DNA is TGTGCCTGGATTGCTCGAGCGGGAGGGCCCAATGAGCAGTTCTTC. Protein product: CAWIARAGGPNEQFF.